Each of the 8 T cell receptor beta chains below was sequenced from the same sample in a study of control samples from healthy donors and cancer patients. Using immunoSEQ multiplex PCR, the repertoire was profiled, and TCRdb retains in-frame clones only, with some absent. The table has some 150,000 clones, roughly 95% seen once. Material for sequencing was blood. The source of these receptors is a woman in her thirties in good health.

This chain joins TRBV5-1 and TRBJ2-5, with 8 positions matching TRBD2. This CDR3 spans 15 amino acids. Germline lookup yields CDR1 SGHRS and CDR2 YFSETQ. V lost 6 bases and J lost 0; bases outside the gene matches: 7. The CDR3 sequence is CASIRGSGDQETQYF. In nucleotides, the CDR3 is TGCGCCAGCATTCGGGGTAGCGGGGACCAAGAGACCCAGTACTTC.

This chain uses TRBV2 with TRBJ2-6, with 7 bases that match TRBD1. The trim removed 2 bases at V and 3 bases at J, leaving 1 base unmatched. Germline V lookup: CDR1 SNHLY, CDR2 FYNNEI. CDR3 size: 15 residues. The CDR3 bases are TGTGCCAGCAGTGAAACAGGGGTTGGGGCCAACGTCCTGACTTTC. It specifies CASSETGVGANVLTF.

This CDR3 reads CASSLHGAGLDNEQFF. The CDR3 DNA reads TGTGCCAGCAGTCTGCATGGGGCGGGTTTAGACAATGAGCAGTTCTTC. V usage is TRBV11-2 and J usage is TRBJ2-1; either TRBD1 or TRBD2 may supply D (5 bases each). Trimming cost V 6 bases and J 5 bases, with 20 bases left between them. The CDR3 has 16 residues. From germline, CDR1 is SGHAT and CDR2 FQNNGV.

This chain uses TRBV5-6 with TRBJ2-5; unclear D gene. CDR1 and CDR2 (germline): SGHDT, YYEEEE. This CDR3 spans 14 amino acids. With 4 bases removed from V and 5 bases from J, the gap between germline ends came to 15 bases. The CDR3 nucleotides are TGTGCCAGCAGCCTGGGAATCAGACTGGAGACCCAGTACTTC. Its translation is CASSLGIRLETQYF. Combining the CDR3 with reference TRBV5-6 and TRBJ2-5 gives the whole variable domain DAGVTQSPTHLIKTRGQQVTLRCSPKSGHDTVSWYQQALGQGPQFIFQYYEEEERQRGNFPDRFSGHQFPNYSSELNVNALLLGDSALYLCASSLGIRLETQYFGPGTRLLVL.

J is TRBJ1-6 and V is TRBV5-6, with no clear D. The CDR3 has 12 amino acids. V was cut by 1 base and J by 6 bases, with 2 bases left in between. The germline V gene encodes CDR1 SGHDT and CDR2 YYEEEE. CDR3 DNA sequence: TGTGCCAGCAGCTTGAGTAATTCACCCCTCCACTTT. Encoded protein: CASSLSNSPLHF.

The genes are TRBV5-8 and TRBJ1-5; 7 bases agree with TRBD1. Germline V gene sequence: CDR1 SGHTS, CDR2 YDEGEE. Losses at the gene ends were 2 bases for V and 4 bases for J; bases not matched to a gene: 6. There are 15 residues in the CDR3. CDR3 nucleotides: TGTGCCAGCAGCTTCTCGGGACAGCAAAATCAGCCCCAGCATTTT. This translates into CASSFSGQQNQPQHF. The full variable domain, its missing parts supplied by reference TRBV5-8 and TRBJ1-5, is EAGVTQSPTHLIKTRGQQATLRCSPISGHTSVYWYQQALGLGLQFLLWYDEGEERNRGNFPPRFSGRQFPNYSSELNVNALELEDSALYLCASSFSGQQNQPQHFGDGTRLSIL.

The gene calls are TRBV9 and TRBJ1-2, with D possibly being TRBD1 (6 bases). The CDR3 consists of 15 residues. V lost 2 bases and J lost 2, with 13 bases in between. Germline V lookup: CDR1 SGDLS, CDR2 YYNGEE. Here the CDR3 reads CASSVGRGPNYGYTF. In nucleotides, the CDR3 is TGTGCCAGCAGCGTTGGCAGGGGACCAAACTATGGCTACACCTTC. Combining the CDR3 with reference TRBV9 and TRBJ1-2 gives the whole variable domain DSGVTQTPKHLITATGQRVTLRCSPRSGDLSVYWYQQSLDQGLQFLIQYYNGEERAKGNILERFSAQQFPDLHSELNLSSLELGDSALYFCASSVGRGPNYGYTFGSGTRLTVV.

This chain links TRBV27 with TRBJ2-7; TRBD2 matches at 8 bases. With 0 bases clipped from V and 0 bases from J, the junction kept 1 base outside the gene matches. The CDR3 sequence is 15 residues long. From germline, CDR1 is MNHEY and CDR2 SMNVEV (reference sequence). CDR3 nucleotides: TGTGCCAGCAGTTTATCTAGCGGGGCCTCCTACGAGCAGTACTTC. Residues: CASSLSSGASYEQYF.